The 31 T cell receptor beta chains reported below all come from one sample, sequenced in a study of blood T cell repertoires in COVID-19. TCRdb's copy holds only in-frame clones and misses some; the assay was immunoSEQ multiplex PCR. Here the sample spans 100,000 or so clones, more than 70% being singletons. Sequencing was done on a sample of peripheral blood. The receptors derive from a man between 60 and 75 years old with acute or convalescent COVID-19.

The chain combines TRBV27 with TRBJ2-1; 11 nucleotides agree with TRBD2. V lost 5 bases, J lost 2 bases, and 5 bases stayed unmatched. This CDR3 has 16 amino acids. Germline V gene sequence: CDR1 MNHEY, CDR2 SMNVEV (reference sequence). The CDR3 nucleotides read TGTGCCAGCAGTCCGGGACTAGCGGCCCCCTACAATGAGCAGTTCTTC. Translating it yields CASSPGLAAPYNEQFF.

The chain links TRBV2 to TRBJ2-2; D gene uncertain. The V gene's germline CDR1 is SNHLY and CDR2 FYNNEI. The CDR3 has 14 amino acids. With 0 bases removed from V and 5 bases from J, the gap between germline ends came to 7 bases. In nucleotides, the CDR3 is TGTGCCAGCAGTGAAGCGCGGCAGACCGGGGAGCTGTTTTTT. This gives the protein CASSEARQTGELFF. The full variable domain, completed using reference TRBV2 and TRBJ2-2, is EPEVTQTPSHQVTQMGQEVILRCVPISNHLYFYWYRQILGQKVEFLVSFYNNEISEKSEIFDDQFSVERPDGSNFTLKIRSTKLEDSAMYFCASSEARQTGELFFGEGSRLTVL.

J is TRBJ2-5 and V is TRBV29-1, with TRBD1 identical over 8 bases. Germline CDR1 SQVTM, CDR2 ANQGSEA. The ends lost 1 base at V and 5 bases at J; junction bases unmatched: 9. The CDR3 is 15 amino acids. CDR3 residues: CSVEVPGGAGETQYF. The DNA of the CDR3 is TGCAGCGTTGAAGTACCAGGGGGCGCAGGGGAGACCCAGTACTTC.

Turning to this clone: One end of the junction does not line up with germline, which may come from a read error. V usage is TRBV19 and J usage is TRBJ2-2; 8 bases match TRBD1. Germline CDR1 and CDR2: LNHDA and SQIVND (reference sequence). The CDR3 loop spans 18 amino acids. In DNA form, the CDR3 reads TGTGCCAGTAGTACCGGACAGGGAGGAAAGTGGAACGCCGGGGAGCTGTTTTTT. It codes for CASSTGQGGKWNAGELFF.

In its sample, this clone was seen once. V usage is TRBV6-5 and J usage is TRBJ2-2; TRBD1 matches 11 bases. The CDR3 loop spans 13 amino acids. The germline V gene encodes CDR1 MNHEY and CDR2 SVGAGI. This CDR3 is CGTGGLLTGELFF. CDR3 in DNA: TGTGGGACAGGGGGCTTATTGACCGGGGAGCTGTTTTTT.

The chain employs TRBV19 and TRBJ2-2, with D perhaps matching TRBD2 (5 bases). The CDR3 contains 13 residues. Germline lookup yields CDR1 LNHDA and CDR2 SQIVND (reference sequence). Trimming stripped 8 bases from V and 6 bases from J, with 13 bases between. CDR3 nucleotides: TGTGCCAGTGAGTTATTGGAGGCCGGGGAGCTGTTTTTT. Protein: CASELLEAGELFF.

V gene TRBV7-8 combines with J gene TRBJ1-5, with D perhaps matching TRBD1 (5 bases). CDR1 and CDR2 from the germline V gene are SGHVS and FQNEAQ. The CDR3 runs 16 residues. V was clipped by 1 base and J by 2 bases, with 12 bases between them. The CDR3 sequence: CASSLDGGEGNQPQHF. CDR3 nucleotides: TGTGCCAGCAGCTTAGATGGAGGGGAGGGCAATCAGCCCCAGCATTTT.

The chain uses TRBV29-1 and TRBJ1-1; a possible D gene is TRBD1 (6 bases). The CDR3 consists of 13 residues. With 7 bases removed from V and 1 base from J, the gap between germline ends came to 13 bases. CDR1 SQVTM and CDR2 ANQGSEA come from the germline V gene. The CDR3 region is CSGGGHQNTEAFF. The CDR3 DNA reads as TGCAGCGGAGGGGGACACCAGAACACTGAAGCTTTCTTT.

V gene TRBV27 combines with J gene TRBJ1-2, with TRBD1 identical over 7 bases. Trimming at V came to 5 bases and at J to 6 bases, leaving 15 bases not matched to a gene. Germline values: CDR1 MNHEY, CDR2 SMNVEV (reference sequence). This CDR3 contains 16 residues. The CDR3, as DNA: TGTGCCAGCAGTCGTGGGGCCGACGGGACAGTTCATGGCTACACCTTC. Translated, it gives CASSRGADGTVHGYTF.

V and J are TRBV28 and TRBJ1-4; 9 positions agree with TRBD1. The germline gives CDR1 MDHEN, CDR2 SYDVKM. The CDR3 sequence is 14 residues long. V lost 5 bases to trimming and J lost 8 bases; unmatched junction nucleotides: 6. The CDR3 reads CASSGTGFSEKLFF. The CDR3 DNA follows: TGTGCCAGCAGTGGGACAGGGTTTAGCGAAAAACTGTTTTTT.

The gene calls are TRBV4-2 and TRBJ1-2; 7 bases are a match to TRBD1. After removal of 2 bases from V and 2 bases from J, the junction contained 2 bases not matched to a gene. CDR1 and CDR2 (germline): LGHNA, YNFKEQ. The CDR3 sequence is 14 residues long. CDR3 loop: CASSQRGQNYGYTF. The CDR3 coding sequence is TGTGCCAGCAGCCAAAGGGGACAGAACTATGGCTACACCTTC.

This clone qualifies as medium-sized. The chain uses TRBV9 and TRBJ1-6, with 10 bases identical to TRBD1. Germline V CDR1 and CDR2: SGDLS, YYNGEE. With 0 bases clipped from V and 10 bases from J, the junction kept 1 base outside the gene matches. CDR3 length: 14 amino acids. In DNA, the CDR3 is TGTGCCAGCAGCGTAGTGGGACAGGGGTCACCCCTCCACTTT. Residues: CASSVVGQGSPLHF.

This clone appeared once. CDR3 DNA sequence: TGTGCCAGCAGCCCCCCCGGGTCTAGAGGCTACACCTTC. As protein: CASSPPGSRGYTF. The chain has TRBV3-1 (or the pseudogene TRBV3-2) and TRBJ1-2; no definite D call. V gave up 4 bases and J gave up 8 bases, with 14 bases separating them. Germline V lookup: CDR1 LGHDT, CDR2 YNNKEL (reference sequence). The CDR3 covers 13 residues.

For the CDR3, the DNA is TGTGCCAGCAACAGGGCGGGCGAAAAACTGTTTTTT. It yields the protein CASNRAGEKLFF. J is TRBJ1-4 and V is TRBV2; D is perhaps TRBD1 (6 bases). V was shortened by 7 bases and J by 8 bases, with 11 bases between the two germline ends. The germline V gene has CDR1 SNHLY and CDR2 FYNNEI. The CDR3 spans 12 residues.

This chain joins TRBV28 and TRBJ1-2; TRBD1 agrees at 7 bases. Germline V CDR1 and CDR2: MDHEN, SYDVKM. CDR3 length equals 18 residues. V was clipped by 2 bases and J by 0 bases; unmatched bases: 12. The CDR3 region is CASSLPSYRGRANYGYTF. CDR3 coding DNA: TGTGCCAGCAGTTTACCCTCATACAGGGGACGGGCTAACTATGGCTACACCTTC.

This chain uses TRBV11-2 with TRBJ2-5; the match to TRBD2 covers 7 bases. Germline trimming cut 4 bases from V and 5 bases from J; bases unmatched to any gene: 13. Germline V gene sequence: CDR1 SGHAT, CDR2 FQNNGV. The CDR3 spans 16 residues. The CDR3 protein is CASSSAGGRAWETQYF. The DNA of the CDR3 is TGTGCCAGCAGCTCCGCCGGGGGGAGGGCATGGGAGACCCAGTACTTC.

This rearrangement joins TRBV5-1 to TRBJ1-4; a weak D match, TRBD1 (6 bases). Germline-derived CDR1 and CDR2 are SGHRS and YFSETQ. Trimming took 3 bases from V and 5 from J, leaving 20 bases between them. This CDR3 is 17 amino acids long. The CDR3 coding sequence is TGCGCCAGCAGCTCTGGCCGGGGGGCTGCCTTAAATGAAAAACTGTTTTTT. This encodes CASSSGRGAALNEKLFF.

The V call is TRBV5-1, the J call TRBJ2-2; D perhaps matches TRBD2 (7 bases). V lost 9 bases, J lost 1 base, and 16 bases lay in between. CDR1 and CDR2 (germline): SGHRS, YFSETQ. The CDR3 totals 15 residues. CDR3 region: CATYPGGRNTGELFF. Written as DNA, the CDR3 is TGCGCCACCTACCCGGGGGGCAGGAACACCGGGGAGCTGTTTTTT.

The J gene is TRBJ1-3, the V gene TRBV7-3, with D unresolved. The V and J ends lost 5 bases and 0 bases respectively, with 8 bases between them. Germline assignment: CDR1 SGHTA and CDR2 FQGTGA. This CDR3 comprises 14 residues. CDR3 bases: TGTGCCAGCAGCCCTATCCTCTCTGGAAACACCATATATTTT. Its translation is CASSPILSGNTIYF.

J is TRBJ1-1 and V is TRBV12-3 or TRBV12-4; D unresolved. This CDR3 is built from 13 residues. The V and J ends lost 6 bases and 1 base respectively, with 9 bases between them. CDR3 sequence (DNA): TGTGCCAGCAGCCCTCTCTCGAACACTGAAGCTTTCTTT. This gives the protein CASSPLSNTEAFF.

V is TRBV6-5 and J is TRBJ1-1; TRBD1 aligns across 7 bases. Germline lookup yields CDR1 MNHEY and CDR2 SVGAGI. V trimming: 8 bases; J trimming: 1 base; junction bases outside the gene matches: 10. CDR3 size: 15 residues. CDR3 protein: CASSRSGTENTEAFF. In DNA form, the CDR3 reads TGTGCCAGCTCCCGGTCCGGGACAGAGAACACTGAAGCTTTCTTT.

The V and J genes are TRBV5-1 and TRBJ2-7; tentative D call: TRBD1 (5 bases). The V end lost 1 base, the J end lost 3 bases, and 14 bases lay between the germline ends. Per germline, CDR1 SGHRS and CDR2 YFSETQ. The CDR3 runs 15 residues. The DNA of the CDR3 is TGCGCCAGCAGCTTGTTAACAGGCGACCACTACGAGCAGTACTTC. Translating gives CASSLLTGDHYEQYF.

The chain employs TRBV4-2 and TRBJ2-3, with 8 bases identical to TRBD2. With 1 base clipped from V and 5 bases from J, the junction kept 11 bases outside the gene matches. There are 17 residues in the CDR3. Germline assignment: CDR1 LGHNA and CDR2 YNFKEQ. Here the CDR3 DNA reads TGTGCCAGCAGCCAAGCGCTCGGTAGCGGGGCTGGAGATACGCAGTATTTT. Protein: CASSQALGSGAGDTQYF.

Comment on this clone: Other nucleotide sequences in the sample specify the same CDR3. The chain recombines TRBV9 with TRBJ1-5, with D possibly matching TRBD1 (5 bases). Germline V gene sequence: CDR1 SGDLS, CDR2 YYNGEE. The CDR3 extends over 14 amino acids. V lost 2 bases, J lost 0 bases, and 6 bases lay in between. The CDR3 bases are TGTGCCAGCAGCGTGACAGATAGCAATCAGCCCCAGCATTTT. As protein: CASSVTDSNQPQHF.

The chain combines TRBV5-6 with TRBJ1-4; possible D gene TRBD1, 5 bases. Germline V lookup: CDR1 SGHDT, CDR2 YYEEEE. The CDR3 has 16 residues. Trimming cost V 0 bases and J 3 bases, with 12 bases left between them. The CDR3 DNA sequence: TGTGCCAGCAGCTTGGGGCAGGGTAGGGCTAATGAAAAACTGTTTTTT. It is translated as CASSLGQGRANEKLFF.

The chain couples TRBV5-4 to TRBJ1-6; 10 nucleotides line up with TRBD1. The germline gives CDR1 SGHNT, CDR2 YYREEE (reference sequence). After removal of 2 bases from V and 8 bases from J, the junction contained 7 bases not matched to a gene. The CDR3 is 16 residues long. CDR3 protein: CASSFVGTGVDSPLHF. CDR3 sequence (DNA): TGTGCCAGCAGCTTCGTCGGGACAGGGGTGGATTCACCCCTCCACTTT.

This chain connects TRBV11-2 to TRBJ2-7; 15 nucleotides match TRBD2. Trimming at V came to 4 bases and at J to 3 bases, leaving 1 base not matched to a gene. The CDR3 has 15 residues. CDR1 and CDR2 from the germline V gene are SGHAT and FQNNGV. The CDR3 sequence: CASSWGLAGGYEQYF. CDR3 DNA: TGTGCCAGCAGCTGGGGACTAGCGGGAGGCTACGAGCAGTACTTC.

This rearrangement joins TRBV30 to TRBJ2-1; TRBD2 matches at 16 bases. Germline V gene lookup returns CDR1 GTSNPN and CDR2 SVGIG (reference sequence). J gave up 7 bases and V 2 bases, and 14 bases lay outside the gene matches. The CDR3 sequence is 19 residues long. The CDR3 loop is CAWSKRMGLAGGPRNEQFF. DNA for the CDR3: TGTGCCTGGAGTAAGAGGATGGGACTAGCGGGAGGGCCTAGGAATGAGCAGTTCTTC. Looking up the rest from reference TRBV30 and TRBJ2-1 gives the full variable domain: SQTIHQWPATLVQPVGSPLSLECTVEGTSNPNLYWYRQAAGRGLQLLFYSVGIGQISSEVPQNLSASRPQDRQFILSSKKLLLSDSGFYLCAWSKRMGLAGGPRNEQFFGPGTRLTVL.

The V gene is TRBV11-2, the J gene TRBJ2-1, with D tentatively TRBD2 (7 bases). The CDR3 is 14 amino acids. V was trimmed by 5 bases and J by 6 bases, leaving 14 bases between them. The germline V gene has CDR1 SGHAT and CDR2 FQNNGV. The CDR3 here is CASSQQGGSNEQFF. CDR3 DNA sequence: TGTGCCAGCAGCCAACAGGGCGGGAGCAATGAGCAGTTCTTC.

This rearrangement joins TRBV3-1 (or the pseudogene TRBV3-2) to TRBJ1-1; D is undetermined. The CDR3 spans 14 residues. Germline CDR1 LGHDT, CDR2 YNNKEL (reference sequence). Trimming removed 1 base from V and 3 bases from J, with 9 bases in between. The CDR3 reads CASSQGVGYTEAFF. CDR3 nucleotides: TGTGCCAGCAGCCAAGGGGTCGGGTACACTGAAGCTTTCTTT.

This clone has just one count. The chain employs TRBV2 and TRBJ1-1; no clear D gene. Trimming removed 6 bases from V and 1 base from J, with 15 bases in between. The CDR3 is 15 amino acids. Germline CDR1 SNHLY, CDR2 FYNNEI. The CDR3 sequence is CASRVPRTTNTEAFF. Here the CDR3 DNA reads TGTGCCAGCAGGGTCCCTAGAACAACGAACACTGAAGCTTTCTTT.